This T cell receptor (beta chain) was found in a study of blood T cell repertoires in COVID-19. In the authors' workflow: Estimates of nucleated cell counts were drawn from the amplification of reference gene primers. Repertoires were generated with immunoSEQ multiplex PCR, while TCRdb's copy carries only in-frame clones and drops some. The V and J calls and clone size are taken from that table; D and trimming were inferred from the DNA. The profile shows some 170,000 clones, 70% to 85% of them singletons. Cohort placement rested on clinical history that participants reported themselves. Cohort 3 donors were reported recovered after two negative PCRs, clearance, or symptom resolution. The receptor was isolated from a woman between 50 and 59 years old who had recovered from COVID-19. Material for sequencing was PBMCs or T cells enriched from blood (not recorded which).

The CDR3: CATLVRVATKNIQYF. CDR3 in DNA: TGTGCCACCCTCGTCCGGGTCGCGACCAAAAACATTCAGTACTTC. V is TRBV6-5 and J is TRBJ2-4; D gene unclear. With 10 bases removed from V and 2 bases from J, the gap between germline ends came to 18 bases. Germline-derived CDR1 and CDR2 are MNHEY and SVGAGI. This CDR3 has 15 amino acids.